Presented here are 6 T cell receptor beta chains from one specimen sequenced in a study of CD8+CD57+ T cells in acquired aplastic anemia. Sequencing was done on patients that had shown CD8+CD57+ cell expansion by flow cytometry. The TCR beta profiling, which covered VDJ combination and CDR3 sequence, was carried out using genomic DNA as the template. TCRdb called the reads again in MiXCR, with one record for every CDR3 protein. The sample yields roughly 500,000 distinct CDR3 sequences, around a third seen once. Sequencing was carried out using sorted CD4+, CD8+, or CD8+CD57+ T cells (not recorded which) from PBMCs. Source of these receptors: a human donor with aplastic anemia.

The chain employs TRBV20-1 and TRBJ1-5; tentatively, D is TRBD1 (6 bases). Germline V gene data show CDR1 as DFQATT and CDR2 as SNEGSKA (reference sequence). Trimming pared 8 bases from V and 6 bases from J, leaving 14 bases between. The CDR3 loop spans 12 amino acids. The CDR3 protein is CSFVGGVQPQHF. Written as DNA, the CDR3 is TGCAGTTTTGTCGGGGGCGTTCAGCCCCAGCATTTT.

In this sample, this clonotype turned up many times. V gene TRBV7-9 combines with J gene TRBJ1-2, with 9 bases that match TRBD1. Germline CDR1 reads SEHNR; CDR2 reads FQNEAQ (reference sequence). With 4 bases clipped from V and 10 bases from J, the junction kept 10 bases outside the gene matches. The CDR3 is made up of 14 amino acids. CDR3 in amino acids: CASSSDGDRVYYTF. CDR3 DNA sequence: TGTGCCAGCAGCTCAGACGGGGACAGGGTTTACTACACCTTC.

A few counts support this clonotype. The genes are TRBV27 and TRBJ2-7; 10 positions agree with TRBD1. The CDR3 spans 17 residues. Germline lookup yields CDR1 MNHEY and CDR2 SMNVEV (reference sequence). The V gene end was trimmed by 4 bases and the J gene end by 2 bases; junction bases not matched to a gene: 11. CDR3 nucleotides: TGTGCCAGCAGTTACCGCATACCGGGACAGGGGACCTACGAGCAGTACTTC. Residues: CASSYRIPGQGTYEQYF.

The chain links TRBV10-3 to TRBJ1-3; no firm D call. CDR3 length: 13 amino acids. Trimming removed 2 bases from V and 4 bases from J, with 6 bases in between. Germline assignment: CDR1 ENHRY and CDR2 SYGVKD. In nucleotides, the CDR3 is TGTGCCATCAGTGAGGGGGAGGGAAACACCATATATTTT. Translation: CAISEGEGNTIYF.

With regard to this clonotype: A read error may explain this, as a much larger clone is one base away. The J gene is TRBJ2-7, the V gene TRBV7-2, with D unresolved. CDR1 is SGHTA and CDR2 is FQGNSA in the germline V gene. V was trimmed by 3 bases and J by 5 bases, leaving 14 bases between them. This CDR3 is 14 amino acids long. This CDR3 is CASSFEFRSHEQYF. The CDR3, as DNA: TGTGCCAGCAGCTTCGAGTTTCGGTCCCACGAGCAGTACTTC.

In this sample, this clonotype turned up many times. The chain links TRBV10-3 to TRBJ1-1; D possibly corresponds to TRBD1 (5 bases). This CDR3 has 14 amino acids. V was pared by 8 bases and J by 0 bases, with 13 bases between. Germline V gene lookup returns CDR1 ENHRY and CDR2 SYGVKD. The CDR3 DNA sequence: TGTGCCATCGGGGCAGCGGATCTGAACACTGAAGCTTTCTTT. It yields the protein CAIGAADLNTEAFF.